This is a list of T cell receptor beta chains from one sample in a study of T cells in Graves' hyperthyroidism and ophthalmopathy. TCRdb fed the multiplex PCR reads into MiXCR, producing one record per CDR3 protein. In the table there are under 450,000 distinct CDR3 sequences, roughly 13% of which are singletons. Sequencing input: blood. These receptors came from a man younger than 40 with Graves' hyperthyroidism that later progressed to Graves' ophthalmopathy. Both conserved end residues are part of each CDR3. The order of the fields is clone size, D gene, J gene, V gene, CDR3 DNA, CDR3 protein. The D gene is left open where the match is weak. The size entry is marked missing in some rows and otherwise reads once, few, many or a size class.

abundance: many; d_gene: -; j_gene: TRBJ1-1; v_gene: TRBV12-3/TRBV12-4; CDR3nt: TGTGCCAGCAGTTTAAGCAGCGCTCTAGGTACTGAAGCTTTCTTT; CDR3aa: CASSLSSALGTEAFF
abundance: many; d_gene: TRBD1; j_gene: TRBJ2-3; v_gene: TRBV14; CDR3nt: TGTGCCAGCAGCCACCCCGGGACAGTGGGAGATACGCAGTATTTT; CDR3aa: CASSHPGTVGDTQYF
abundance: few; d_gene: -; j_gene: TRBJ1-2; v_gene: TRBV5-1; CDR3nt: TGCGCCAGCAGCTTGAATTGGGCAGGGGAGTATGGCTACACCTTC; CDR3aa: CASSLNWAGEYGYTF
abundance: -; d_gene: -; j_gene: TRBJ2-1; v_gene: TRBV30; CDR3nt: TGTGCCTGGAGTGTGCGGGGCCCCTACAATGAGCAGTTCTTC; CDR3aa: CAWSVRGPYNEQFF
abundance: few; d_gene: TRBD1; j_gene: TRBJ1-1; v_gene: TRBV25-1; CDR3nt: TGTGCCAGCCTAGACGGACAGGCCGCCACTGAAGCTTTCTTT; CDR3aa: CASLDGQAATEAFF
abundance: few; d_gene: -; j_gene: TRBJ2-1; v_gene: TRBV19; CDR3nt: TGTGCCAGTAGTATAGATACCCCGAGCTCCTACAATGAGCAGTTCTTC; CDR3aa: CASSIDTPSSYNEQFF
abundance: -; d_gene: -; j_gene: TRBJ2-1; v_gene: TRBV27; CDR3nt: TGTGCCAGCAGCCTGCTCTTAGCGGATTACTCCTACAATGAGCAGTTCTTC; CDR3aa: CASSLLLADYSYNEQFF
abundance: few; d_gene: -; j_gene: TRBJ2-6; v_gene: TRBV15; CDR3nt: TGTGCCACCAGCCCAGCAGGGACTGGGGCCAACGTCCTGACTTTC; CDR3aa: CATSPAGTGANVLTF
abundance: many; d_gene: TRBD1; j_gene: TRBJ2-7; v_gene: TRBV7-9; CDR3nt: TGTGCCAGCAGCCCCAGACAGGGGGCCAACGAGCAGTACTTC; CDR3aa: CASSPRQGANEQYF
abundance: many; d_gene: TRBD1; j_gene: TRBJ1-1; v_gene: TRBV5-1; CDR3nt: TGCGCCAGCAGCTTGGCCTACAGGGGAGGGAACACTGAAGCTTTCTTT; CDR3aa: CASSLAYRGGNTEAFF
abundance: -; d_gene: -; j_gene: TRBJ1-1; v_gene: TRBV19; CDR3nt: TGTGCCAGTAGTATAGATCCTTGGGGAACCATGAACACTGAAGCTTTCTTT; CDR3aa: CASSIDPWGTMNTEAFF
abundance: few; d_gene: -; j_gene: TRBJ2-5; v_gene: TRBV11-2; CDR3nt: TGTGCCAGCAGCTTGTCGGCAGCCGAAGAGACCCAGTACTTC; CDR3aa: CASSLSAAEETQYF
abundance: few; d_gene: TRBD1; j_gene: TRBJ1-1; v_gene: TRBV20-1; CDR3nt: TGCAGTGCTAGAGGCCGGGACAGGGTTTTCATGAACACTGAAGCTTTCTTT; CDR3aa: CSARGRDRVFMNTEAFF
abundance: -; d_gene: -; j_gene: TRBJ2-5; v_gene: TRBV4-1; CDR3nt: TGCGCCAGCAGCCAAGTACTCAATAAAAAGCAAGAGACCCAGTACTTC; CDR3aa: CASSQVLNKKQETQYF
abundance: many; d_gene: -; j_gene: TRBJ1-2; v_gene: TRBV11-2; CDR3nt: TGTGCCAGCAGCGCACAGGGATTTGGCTACACCTTC; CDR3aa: CASSAQGFGYTF
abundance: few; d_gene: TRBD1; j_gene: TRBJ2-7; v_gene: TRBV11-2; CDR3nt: TGTGCCAGCAGCTTGGGGACAGGGCTTACCTACGAGCAGTACTTC; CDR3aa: CASSLGTGLTYEQYF
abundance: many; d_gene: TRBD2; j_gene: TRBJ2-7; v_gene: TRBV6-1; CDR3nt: TGTGCCAGCAGTCCGGGAGCTAGCGGAACCTACGAGCAGTACTTC; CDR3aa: CASSPGASGTYEQYF
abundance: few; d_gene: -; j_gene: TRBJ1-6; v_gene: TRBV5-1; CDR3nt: TGCGCCAGCAGCTTGGTAGAGGAATCACCCCTCCACTTT; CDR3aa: CASSLVEESPLHF
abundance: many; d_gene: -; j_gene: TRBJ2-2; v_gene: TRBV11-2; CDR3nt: TGTGCCAGCAGCTCCTATCGGAGGGGGTGGACCGGGGAGCTGTTTTTT; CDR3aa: CASSSYRRGWTGELFF
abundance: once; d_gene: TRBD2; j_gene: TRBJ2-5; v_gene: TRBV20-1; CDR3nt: TGCAGTGCTAGAGATCGGATAGCGGGCTTACAAGAGACCCAGTACTTC; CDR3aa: CSARDRIAGLQETQYF
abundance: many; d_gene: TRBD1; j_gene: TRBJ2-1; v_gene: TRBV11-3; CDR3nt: TGTGCCAGCAGCCCTGGGACAGGGGGGGATTACAATGAGCAGTTCTTC; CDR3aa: CASSPGTGGDYNEQFF
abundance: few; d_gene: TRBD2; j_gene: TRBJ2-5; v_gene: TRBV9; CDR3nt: TGTGCCAGCAGCATCGGACTAGCGAGGCAAGAGACCCAGTACTTC; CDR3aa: CASSIGLARQETQYF
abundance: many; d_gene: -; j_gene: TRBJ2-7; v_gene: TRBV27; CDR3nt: TGTGCCAGCAGTGCCCTCGAGCGGAGCACCTACGAGCAGTACTTC; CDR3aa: CASSALERSTYEQYF
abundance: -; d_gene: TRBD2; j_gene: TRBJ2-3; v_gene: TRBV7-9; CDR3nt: TGTGCCAGCAGCATCCGGAGCGGGGGGGCTTTGAATACGCAGTATTTT; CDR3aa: CASSIRSGGALNTQYF
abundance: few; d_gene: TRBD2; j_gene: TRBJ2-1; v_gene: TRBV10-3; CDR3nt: TGTGCCATCATGAGTAGCGGGGGGACGACGAATGAGCAGTTCTTC; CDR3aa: CAIMSSGGTTNEQFF
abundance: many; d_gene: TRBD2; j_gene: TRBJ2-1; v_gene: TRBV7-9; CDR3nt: TGTGCCAGCAGCTCCCTTGGGACTAGCTATGAGCAGTTCTTC; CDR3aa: CASSSLGTSYEQFF
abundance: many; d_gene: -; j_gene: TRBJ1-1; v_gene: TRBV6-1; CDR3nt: TGTGCCAGCAGTGGCCGGGGGAAGGGAATGAACACTGAAGCTTTCTTT; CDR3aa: CASSGRGKGMNTEAFF
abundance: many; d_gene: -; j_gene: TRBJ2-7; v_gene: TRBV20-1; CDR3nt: TGCAGTGCTAGGCAAGTCTACGAGCAGTACTTC; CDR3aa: CSARQVYEQYF
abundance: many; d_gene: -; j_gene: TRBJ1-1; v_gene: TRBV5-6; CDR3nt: TGTGCCAGCGGGACTGGGGGCCCTGAAGCTTTCTTT; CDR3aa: CASGTGGPEAFF
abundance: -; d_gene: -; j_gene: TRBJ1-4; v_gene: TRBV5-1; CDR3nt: TGTGCCAGCAGCTGTAGACTCGAACTTAATGAAAAACTGTTTTTT; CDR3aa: CASSCRLELNEKLFF
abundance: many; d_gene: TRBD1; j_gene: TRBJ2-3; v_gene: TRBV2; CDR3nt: TGTGCCAGCAGTGGGGACAGGGGGCGAGTCCCAGATACGCAGTATTTT; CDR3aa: CASSGDRGRVPDTQYF
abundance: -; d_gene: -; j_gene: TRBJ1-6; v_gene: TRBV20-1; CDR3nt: TGCAGTGCTAGACCCACAGCGAATTCACCCCTCCACTTT; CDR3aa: CSARPTANSPLHF
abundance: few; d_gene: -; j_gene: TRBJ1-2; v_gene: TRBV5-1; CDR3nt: TGCGCCAGCAGCCCGGCCGGGGTGGACTATGGCTACACCTTC; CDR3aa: CASSPAGVDYGYTF
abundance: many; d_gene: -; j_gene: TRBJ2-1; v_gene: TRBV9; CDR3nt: TGTGCCAGCAGCGCCCAGGGGTCATACAATGAGCAGTTCTTC; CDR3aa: CASSAQGSYNEQFF
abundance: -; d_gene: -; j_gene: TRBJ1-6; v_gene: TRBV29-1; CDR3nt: TGCAGCGTCATTGGTGGTGGGAACCTCCACTTT; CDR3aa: CSVIGGGNLHF
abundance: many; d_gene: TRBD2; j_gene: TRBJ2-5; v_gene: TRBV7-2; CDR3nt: TGTGCCAGCAGCTTCTCAACCGGGACTAGAGGAGAGACCCAGTACTTC; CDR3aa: CASSFSTGTRGETQYF
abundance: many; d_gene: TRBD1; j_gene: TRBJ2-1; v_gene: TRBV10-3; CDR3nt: TGTGCCATCAGCAGGACAGGGGGCGAGGCGGATGAGCAGTTCTTC; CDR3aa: CAISRTGGEADEQFF
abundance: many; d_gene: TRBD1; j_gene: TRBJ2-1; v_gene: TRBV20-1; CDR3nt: TGCAGTGCTAGAGTGACAGGGGAGGATTACAATGAGCAGTTCTTC; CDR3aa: CSARVTGEDYNEQFF
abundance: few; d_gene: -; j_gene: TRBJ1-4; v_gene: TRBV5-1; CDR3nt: TGCGCCAGCAGCCCGGACGTATTAACGGGTAATGAAAAACTGTTTTTT; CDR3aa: CASSPDVLTGNEKLFF
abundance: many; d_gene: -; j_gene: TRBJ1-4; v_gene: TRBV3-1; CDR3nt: TGTGCCAGCAGCCAACACGGAAAACTGTTTTTT; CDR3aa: CASSQHGKLFF
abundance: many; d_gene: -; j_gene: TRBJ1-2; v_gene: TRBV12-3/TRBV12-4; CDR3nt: TGTGCCAGCAGTGGTGGATTCTATGGCTACACCTTC; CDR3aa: CASSGGFYGYTF
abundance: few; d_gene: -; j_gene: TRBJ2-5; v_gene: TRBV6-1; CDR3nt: TGTGCCAGCAGTGAATGGTTGGAAGGTTATCTGGAGACCCAGTACTTC; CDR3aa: CASSEWLEGYLETQYF
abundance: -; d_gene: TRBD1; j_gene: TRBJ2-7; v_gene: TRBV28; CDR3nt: TGTGCCAGCAGTTTATCCGGACAGGGTGGTTACGAGCAGTACTTC; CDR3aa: CASSLSGQGGYEQYF
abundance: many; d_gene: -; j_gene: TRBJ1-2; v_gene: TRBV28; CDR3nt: TGTGCCAGCAGTTTCGAACAAAACTATGGCTACACCTTC; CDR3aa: CASSFEQNYGYTF
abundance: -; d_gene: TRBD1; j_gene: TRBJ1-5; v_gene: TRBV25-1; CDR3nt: TGTGCCAGCAGTGAGGCCAGTAGAATACAGGGGCTCCCTGAGCCCCAGCATTTT; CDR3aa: CASSEASRIQGLPEPQHF
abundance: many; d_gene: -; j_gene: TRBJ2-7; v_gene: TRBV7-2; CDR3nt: TGTGCCAGCAGCCCGAGGGACATCTCCGAGCAGTACTTC; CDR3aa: CASSPRDISEQYF
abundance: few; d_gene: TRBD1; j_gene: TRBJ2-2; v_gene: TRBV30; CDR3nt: TGTGCCTGGAGTTCGACAGGGGCGGGAACCGGGGAGCTGTTTTTT; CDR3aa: CAWSSTGAGTGELFF
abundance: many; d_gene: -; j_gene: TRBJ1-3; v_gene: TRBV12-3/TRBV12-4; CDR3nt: TGTGCCAGCAGCCCGATGGGCCCTGGAAACACCATATATTTT; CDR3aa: CASSPMGPGNTIYF
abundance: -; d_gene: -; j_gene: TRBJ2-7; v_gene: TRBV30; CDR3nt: TGTGCCTGGAGTGGGGCCGGGGGCGCTCCCTACGAGCAGTACTTC; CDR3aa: CAWSGAGGAPYEQYF
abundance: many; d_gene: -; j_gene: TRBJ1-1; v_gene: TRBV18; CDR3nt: TGTGCCAGCTCATCCCTATCCTTAGCTTTCTTT; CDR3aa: CASSSLSLAFF
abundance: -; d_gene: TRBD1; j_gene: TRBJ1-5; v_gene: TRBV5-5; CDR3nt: TGTGCCAGCAGCTTGGCGGGACAGGGGTTTCAGCCCCAGCATTTT; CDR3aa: CASSLAGQGFQPQHF
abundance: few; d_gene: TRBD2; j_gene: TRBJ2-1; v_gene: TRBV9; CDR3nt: TGTGCCAGCAGCGTAGGCGGGGGGGGAGGGAATGAGCAGTTCTTC; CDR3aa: CASSVGGGGGNEQFF
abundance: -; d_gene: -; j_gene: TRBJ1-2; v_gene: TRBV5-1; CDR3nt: TGCGCCAGCAGCTTGGCCCCCGGCTCGCCTAACTATGGCTACACCTTC; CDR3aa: CASSLAPGSPNYGYTF
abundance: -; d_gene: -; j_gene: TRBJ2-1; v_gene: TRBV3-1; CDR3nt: TGTGCCAGCAGCCAAGACGGACACCCAAAGGATGAGCAGTTCTTC; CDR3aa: CASSQDGHPKDEQFF
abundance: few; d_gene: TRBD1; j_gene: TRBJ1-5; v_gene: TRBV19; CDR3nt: TGTGCCAGTAGGATCGGACAGGGATATGGATGGAATCAGCCCCAGCATTTT; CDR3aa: CASRIGQGYGWNQPQHF
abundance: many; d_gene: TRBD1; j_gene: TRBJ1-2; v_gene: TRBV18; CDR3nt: TGTGCCACCCGGACAGGATCTAACTATGGCTACACCTTC; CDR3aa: CATRTGSNYGYTF
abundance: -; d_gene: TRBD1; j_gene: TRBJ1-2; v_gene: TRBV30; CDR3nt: TGTGCCTGGAGAGGTATCGGACAGGGATTTTACTATGGCTACACCTTC; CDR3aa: CAWRGIGQGFYYGYTF
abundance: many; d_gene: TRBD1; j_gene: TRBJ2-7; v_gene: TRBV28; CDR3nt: TGTGCCAGCGGAGATACAGGGGGCTCCTACGAGCAGTACTTC; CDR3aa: CASGDTGGSYEQYF
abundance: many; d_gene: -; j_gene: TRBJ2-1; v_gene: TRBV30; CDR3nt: TGTGCCTGGAGTGACGGGCGGGGCGGGTACAATGAGCAGTTCTTC; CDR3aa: CAWSDGRGGYNEQFF
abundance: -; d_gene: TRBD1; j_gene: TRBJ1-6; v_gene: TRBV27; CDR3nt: TGTGCCAGCAGTTCTACCGGGACAGGGAATTCACCCCTCCACTTT; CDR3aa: CASSSTGTGNSPLHF